Listed below are T cell receptor beta chains from one sample, sequenced in a study of cytomegalovirus exposure and HLA in healthy donors. Here immunoSEQ multiplex PCR was the method, and the copy in TCRdb shows in-frame clones only, minus some. The sample holds about 140,000 clones, 60% to 85% seen once. The source material was PBMCs. All receptors derive from a man younger than 35 in good health and CMV-seronegative. The CDR3 runs from the conserved cysteine through the conserved F or W. Fields, in order: J gene, clone size, D gene, V gene, CDR3 protein, CDR3 DNA. D genes are given only for firm matches. Clone size is not always given. Where it is, it says once, few, many or a class for expanded clones.

TRBJ2-2	NA	TRBD1	TRBV25-1	CASSGYRDRGFVAGELFF	TGTGCCAGCAGTGGCTACCGGGACAGGGGATTCGTGGCCGGGGAGCTGTTTTTT
TRBJ2-7	NA	TRBD2	TRBV11-2	CASRDTSGRANDEQYF	TGTGCCAGCAGGGATACTAGCGGGAGGGCCAACGACGAGCAGTACTTC
TRBJ2-5	NA	NA	TRBV29-1	CSVLGRQETQYF	TGCAGCGTTCTGGGCAGGCAAGAGACCCAGTACTTC
TRBJ2-7	few	NA	TRBV2	CASRGGRLTYEQYF	TGTGCCAGCAGGGGAGGCCGATTAACCTACGAGCAGTACTTC
TRBJ1-1	NA	TRBD1	TRBV7-2	CASSLGDSDSGTEAFF	TGTGCCAGCAGCTTGGGGGACAGCGATTCTGGCACTGAAGCTTTCTTT
TRBJ2-6	NA	TRBD1	TRBV5-1	CASSFRDRADGANVLTF	TGCGCCAGCAGCTTCCGGGACAGGGCAGATGGGGCCAACGTCCTGACTTTC
TRBJ2-7	few	TRBD1	TRBV19	CASSIGQGRSYEQYF	TGTGCCAGTAGTATAGGACAGGGTAGGTCCTACGAGCAGTACTTC
TRBJ2-2	once	NA	TRBV2	CASSFTGLNTGELFF	TGTGCCAGCAGTTTTACGGGACTGAACACCGGGGAGCTGTTTTTT
TRBJ2-3	NA	TRBD1	TRBV28	CASSLAGGGTDTQYF	TGTGCCAGCAGTTTAGCAGGGGGCGGCACAGATACGCAGTATTTT
TRBJ2-3	NA	TRBD2	TRBV7-9	CASSLGGAGGTQYF	TGTGCCAGCAGCTTAGGAGGAGCGGGGGGTACGCAGTATTTT
TRBJ1-2	NA	TRBD1	TRBV10-2	CASSGQGLNYGYTF	TGCGCCAGCTCCGGACAGGGGCTAAACTATGGCTACACCTTC
TRBJ2-7	NA	TRBD2	TRBV11-3	CASSLTRGSSYEQYF	TGTGCCAGCAGCTTAACGCGGGGGAGCTCCTACGAGCAGTACTTC
TRBJ2-6	few	NA	TRBV18	CASSPDRGAPGANVLTF	TGTGCCAGCTCGCCCGATCGGGGGGCGCCCGGGGCCAACGTCCTGACTTTC
TRBJ2-7	few	TRBD1	TRBV7-8	CASSLETGAIYEQYF	TGTGCCAGCAGCTTAGAGACAGGGGCCATATACGAGCAGTACTTC
TRBJ1-1	NA	NA	TRBV5-1	CASSSIGDTEAFF	TGCGCCAGCAGCTCCATAGGGGACACTGAAGCTTTCTTT
TRBJ1-1	NA	TRBD1	TRBV7-2	CASSRGQGNTEAFF	TGTGCCAGCAGCCGAGGACAGGGGAACACTGAAGCTTTCTTT
TRBJ1-1	few	NA	TRBV5-1	CASSFNRGRLNTEAFF	TGCGCCAGCAGCTTTAACCGAGGGAGGCTGAACACTGAAGCTTTCTTT
TRBJ1-5	NA	NA	TRBV19	CASRDSTGNQPQHF	TGTGCCAGTAGGGACAGTACGGGGAATCAGCCCCAGCATTTT
TRBJ2-5	NA	NA	TRBV18	CASSPSPGQETQYF	TGTGCCAGCTCACCAAGCCCGGGGCAAGAGACCCAGTACTTC